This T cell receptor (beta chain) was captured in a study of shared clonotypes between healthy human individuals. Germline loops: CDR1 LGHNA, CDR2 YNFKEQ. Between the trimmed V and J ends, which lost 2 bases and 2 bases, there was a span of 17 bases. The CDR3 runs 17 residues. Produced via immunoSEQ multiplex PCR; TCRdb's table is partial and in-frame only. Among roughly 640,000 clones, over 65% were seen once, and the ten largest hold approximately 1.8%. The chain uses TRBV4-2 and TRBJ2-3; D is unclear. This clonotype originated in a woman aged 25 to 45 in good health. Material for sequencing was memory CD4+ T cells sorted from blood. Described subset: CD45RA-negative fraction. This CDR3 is CASSQLLGRGSTDTQYF. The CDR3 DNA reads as TGTGCCAGCAGCCAATTGTTGGGTCGAGGATCCACAGATACGCAGTATTTT.